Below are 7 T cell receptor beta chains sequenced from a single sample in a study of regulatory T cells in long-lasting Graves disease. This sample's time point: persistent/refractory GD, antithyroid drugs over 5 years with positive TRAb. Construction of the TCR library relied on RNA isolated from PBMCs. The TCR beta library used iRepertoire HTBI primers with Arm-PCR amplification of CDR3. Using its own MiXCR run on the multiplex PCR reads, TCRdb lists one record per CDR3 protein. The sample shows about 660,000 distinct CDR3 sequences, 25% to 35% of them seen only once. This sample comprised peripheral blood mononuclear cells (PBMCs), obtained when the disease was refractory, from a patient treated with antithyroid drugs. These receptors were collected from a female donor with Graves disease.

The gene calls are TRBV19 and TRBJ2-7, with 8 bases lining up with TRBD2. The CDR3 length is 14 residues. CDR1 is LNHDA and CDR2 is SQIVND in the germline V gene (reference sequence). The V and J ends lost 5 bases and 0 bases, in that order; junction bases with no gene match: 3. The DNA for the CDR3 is TGTGCCAGTAGTTCGGGAGGGCCCTCCTACGAGCAGTACTTC. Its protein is CASSSGGPSYEQYF. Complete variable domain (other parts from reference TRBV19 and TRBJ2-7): DGGITQSPKYLFRKEGQNVTLSCEQNLNHDAMYWYRQDPGQGLRLIYYSQIVNDFQKGDIAEGYSVSREKKESFPLTVTSAQKNPTAFYLCASSSGGPSYEQYFGPGTRLTVT.

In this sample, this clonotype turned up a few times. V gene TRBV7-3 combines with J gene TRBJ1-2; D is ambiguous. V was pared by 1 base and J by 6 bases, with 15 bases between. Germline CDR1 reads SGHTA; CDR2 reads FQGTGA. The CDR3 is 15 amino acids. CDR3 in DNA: TGTGCCAGCAGCTTAAGAGGTCGGACTCTTAATGGCTACACCTTC. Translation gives CASSLRGRTLNGYTF.

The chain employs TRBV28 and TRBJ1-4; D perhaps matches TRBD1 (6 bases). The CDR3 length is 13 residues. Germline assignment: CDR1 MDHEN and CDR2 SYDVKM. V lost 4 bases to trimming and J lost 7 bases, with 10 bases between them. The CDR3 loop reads CASSSGAVEKLFF. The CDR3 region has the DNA TGTGCCAGCAGTTCGGGGGCGGTTGAAAAACTGTTTTTT.

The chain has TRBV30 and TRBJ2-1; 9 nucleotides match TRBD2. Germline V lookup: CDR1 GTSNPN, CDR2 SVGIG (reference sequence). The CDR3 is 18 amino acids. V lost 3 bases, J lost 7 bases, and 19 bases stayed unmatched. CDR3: CAWSDFVLGLAGFNEQFF. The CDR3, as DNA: TGTGCCTGGAGCGACTTCGTACTTGGCCTAGCGGGATTTAATGAGCAGTTCTTC.

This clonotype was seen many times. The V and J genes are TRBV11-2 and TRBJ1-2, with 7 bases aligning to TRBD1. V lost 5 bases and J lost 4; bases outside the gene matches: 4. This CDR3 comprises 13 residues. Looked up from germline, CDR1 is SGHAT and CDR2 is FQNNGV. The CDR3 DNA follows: TGTGCCAGCAGCCCGACAGGGACCTATGGCTACACCTTC. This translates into CASSPTGTYGYTF.

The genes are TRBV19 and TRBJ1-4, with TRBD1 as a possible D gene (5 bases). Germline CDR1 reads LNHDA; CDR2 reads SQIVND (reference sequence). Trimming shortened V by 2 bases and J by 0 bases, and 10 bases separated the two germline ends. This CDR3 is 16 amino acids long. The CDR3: CASSITLTATNEKLFF. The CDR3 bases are TGTGCCAGTAGTATAACCCTGACAGCAACTAATGAAAAACTGTTTTTT.

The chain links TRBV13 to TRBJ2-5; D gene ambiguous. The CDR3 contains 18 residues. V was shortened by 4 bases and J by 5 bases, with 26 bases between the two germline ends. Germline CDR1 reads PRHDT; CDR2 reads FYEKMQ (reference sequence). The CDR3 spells CASSYLGIIMSPRETQYF. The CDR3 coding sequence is TGTGCCAGCAGCTACTTAGGCATAATCATGTCTCCTCGGGAGACCCAGTACTTC.